This TCR beta chain was captured by sequencing in a study of cytomegalovirus exposure and HLA in healthy donors. The study, taken as a whole, reports: For TCR beta chains, V- and J-gene trimming was later linked to a missense DCLRE1C variant. Under in vitro conditions, a few CMV-associated chains were confirmed as specific for CMV antigens.

Primers: 60 Vbeta forward and 13 Jbeta reverse. Assay used: immunoSEQ multiplex PCR; TCRdb lists only in-frame clones, some missing. The sample lists around 130,000 clones, around 71% occurring once. There are a few counts of this clone. The antigen remains undetermined. V dropped 1 base and J dropped 0; count of bases not matched to a gene: 3. Germline V gene sequence: CDR1 SGHVS, CDR2 FNYEAQ. The length of the CDR3 is 16 residues. The sample was PBMCs. This clonotype was obtained from a woman aged 60-75 years in good health and CMV-seropositive. This chain links TRBV7-6 with TRBJ1-3, with 7 bases identical to TRBD1. The CDR3 nucleotides are TGTGCCAGCAGCTTAGGACAGGGCCTCTCTGGAAACACCATATATTTT. Its translation: CASSLGQGLSGNTIYF.